These 20 T cell receptor beta chains share one sample of origin, sequenced in a study of cytomegalovirus exposure and HLA in healthy donors. PCR primers comprised 60 Vbeta and 13 Jbeta primers. The protocol was immunoSEQ multiplex PCR, while the TCRdb copy is restricted to in-frame clones and leaves out a portion. The sample yields about 85,000 clones, 80% seen once. Specimen: PBMCs. The receptors were sampled from a woman in her fifties or sixties in good health and CMV-seropositive.

Notes on this clone: The junction departs from germline at one end; a sequencing error may be responsible. The chain carries TRBV7-9 and TRBJ2-3; 10 bases line up with TRBD2. Germline loops: CDR1 SEHNR, CDR2 FQNEAQ (reference sequence). CDR3 length equals 16 residues. The CDR3 sequence is CSSSLPGLAGTDTQYF. The CDR3 DNA is TGTTCCAGCAGCTTACCCGGACTAGCGGGCACAGATACGCAGTATTTT.

This chain joins TRBV19 and TRBJ2-4, with TRBD2 as a possible D gene (7 bases). Trimming left V 7 bases short and J 0 bases short, with 19 bases between. In germline, CDR1 is LNHDA, CDR2 SQIVND (reference sequence). The CDR3 contains 17 residues. The CDR3 DNA is TGTGCCAGTACACCGGAGGGGGGGCGGTTAGCCAAAAACATTCAGTACTTC. It encodes CASTPEGGRLAKNIQYF.

CDR3 nucleotide sequence: TGTGCCAGCAGCGCACACGCCACCGGGGAGCTGTTTTTT. Its translation: CASSAHATGELFF. The chain couples TRBV9 to TRBJ2-2, with no clear D. The length of the CDR3 is 13 residues. Germline loops: CDR1 SGDLS, CDR2 YYNGEE. V was clipped by 3 bases and J by 4 bases, with 7 bases between them.

The chain recombines TRBV6-1 with TRBJ1-4; D is undetermined. V gave up 5 bases and J gave up 10 bases, with 20 bases separating them. Germline V gives CDR1 MNHNS, CDR2 SASEGT. The CDR3 extends over 15 amino acids. This CDR3 is CASSPVGVTRGKLFF. Here the CDR3 DNA reads TGTGCCAGCAGTCCAGTTGGGGTGACCCGGGGAAAACTGTTTTTT.

The rearrangement links TRBV29-1 to TRBJ2-7; D gene uncertain. The CDR3 sequence is 15 residues long. The germline CDR1 and CDR2 sequences are SQVTM and ANQGSEA. V was clipped by 0 bases and J by 1 base, with 13 bases between them. CDR3 DNA: TGCAGCGTTGAAGATTGGCAGGATAAATCCTACGAGCAGTACTTC. It specifies CSVEDWQDKSYEQYF.

The V gene is TRBV5-1, the J gene TRBJ2-7, with 7 bases identical to TRBD1. The CDR3 runs to 13 residues. With V trimmed by 4 bases and J by 3 bases, 4 bases remained unmatched. Germline values: CDR1 SGHRS, CDR2 YFSETQ. The CDR3 DNA reads as TGCGCCAGCAGCCCGGGACAGTACTACGAGCAGTACTTC. Residues: CASSPGQYYEQYF.

The chain employs TRBV10-3 and TRBJ2-7; D not resolved. Trimming stripped 6 bases from V and 7 bases from J, with 13 bases between. Germline CDR1 is ENHRY and CDR2 is SYGVKD. This CDR3 contains 12 residues. The CDR3 DNA reads TGTGCCATCAGAAAGGCCGCGGCGGAGCAGTACTTC. The encoded protein is CAIRKAAAEQYF.

The chain employs TRBV5-1 and TRBJ1-6; TRBD1 matches 10 bases. After removal of 0 bases from V and 6 bases from J, the junction contained 3 bases not matched to a gene. Looked up from germline, CDR1 is SGHRS and CDR2 is YFSETQ. The CDR3 contains 16 residues. The DNA of the CDR3 is TGCGCCAGCAGCTTGGGGAGGACAGGGGGTAATTCACCCCTCCACTTT. It is translated as CASSLGRTGGNSPLHF.

V usage is TRBV7-9 and J usage is TRBJ1-5; TRBD1 matches 7 bases. V dropped 5 bases and J dropped 0; count of bases not matched to a gene: 7. CDR3 length: 16 amino acids. Germline V CDR1 and CDR2: SEHNR, FQNEAQ (reference sequence). The CDR3 spells CASSGGTAPSNQPQHF. The CDR3 DNA is TGTGCCAGCAGCGGTGGGACAGCCCCTAGCAATCAGCCCCAGCATTTT.

CDR3 residues: CASSFLPRLIYGYTF. The CDR3 DNA sequence: TGTGCCAGTAGTTTCCTCCCTAGGCTGATCTATGGCTACACCTTC. This sequence joins TRBV19 and TRBJ1-2; the D is unclear. The germline V gene has CDR1 LNHDA and CDR2 SQIVND (reference sequence). This CDR3 spans 15 amino acids. The V end lost 5 bases, the J end lost 4 bases, and 17 bases lay between the germline ends.

The chain employs TRBV19 and TRBJ1-3; 7 positions agree with TRBD1. J gave up 3 bases and V 6 bases, and 11 bases lay outside the gene matches. Germline lookup yields CDR1 LNHDA and CDR2 SQIVND (reference sequence). The CDR3 contains 16 residues. The CDR3 DNA reads TGTGCCAGTAGACACTACAGGGGAGACGGTGGAAACACCATATATTTT. Encoded protein: CASRHYRGDGGNTIYF.

The gene calls are TRBV7-2 and TRBJ2-3; D is perhaps TRBD2 (6 bases). There are 15 residues in the CDR3. Between the trimmed V and J ends, which lost 1 base and 3 bases, there was a span of 11 bases. Germline values: CDR1 SGHTA, CDR2 FQGNSA. For the CDR3, the DNA is TGTGCCAGCAGCTTAGTCGGGAGTGAGACAGATACGCAGTATTTT. Translated: CASSLVGSETDTQYF.

This CDR3 reads CAISRDRDGYTF. DNA of the CDR3: TGTGCCATCAGCCGGGACAGGGATGGCTACACCTTC. The chain employs TRBV10-3 and TRBJ1-2, with 9 bases aligning to TRBD1. Per the germline V gene, CDR1 is ENHRY and CDR2 is SYGVKD. Trimming took 6 bases from V and 6 from J; bases not matched to a gene: 2. CDR3 length: 12 residues.

V and J are TRBV10-1 and TRBJ2-7; TRBD1 aligns across 9 bases. The length of the CDR3 is 16 residues. Per the germline V gene, CDR1 is WNHNN and CDR2 is SYGVQD (reference sequence). V shed 2 bases and J 1 base; nucleotides not matched to a gene: 6. CDR3 DNA: TGCGCCAGCAGTGAGGCTAAGGACAGGGGATCCTACGAGCAGTACGTC. It yields the protein CASSEAKDRGSYEQYV.

In this sample, this clone turned up once. The CDR3 sequence is CASSVTPSRTDTQYF. DNA of the CDR3: TGCGCCAGCAGTGTGACTCCTAGCCGTACAGATACGCAGTATTTT. The chain links TRBV10-2 to TRBJ2-3; a possible D gene is TRBD2 (5 bases). Germline CDR1 and CDR2: WSHSY and SAAADI. Trimming pared 4 bases from V and 3 bases from J, leaving 14 bases between. The CDR3 length is 15 residues.

This chain joins TRBV5-1 and TRBJ2-2; 9 bases agree with TRBD2. CDR1 is SGHRS, CDR2 YFSETQ, per germline. The J segment lost 6 bases and the V segment lost 4 bases, leaving 13 bases of the junction unmatched. This CDR3 is built from 17 residues. CDR3 residues: CASSPPKSGRPPGELFF. In nucleotides, the CDR3 is TGCGCCAGCAGCCCCCCCAAGAGCGGGAGGCCCCCCGGGGAGCTGTTTTTT.

The chain has TRBV9 and TRBJ2-2; D ambiguous. The CDR3 has 14 residues. The ends were cut back, 1 base at V and 7 bases at J, with 11 bases in the middle. Looked up from germline, CDR1 is SGDLS and CDR2 is YYNGEE. The CDR3: CASSVTSIGGELFF. The CDR3 DNA sequence: TGTGCCAGCAGCGTAACAAGTATTGGCGGGGAGCTGTTTTTT.

This clone was detected once. The gene calls are TRBV5-1 and TRBJ1-3, with 7 bases identical to TRBD1. The CDR3 is 14 amino acids. CDR1 is SGHRS and CDR2 is YFSETQ in the germline V gene. Trimming removed 4 bases from V and 6 bases from J; junction bases left unmatched: 7. The CDR3 coding sequence is TGCGCCAGCAGCCAGGGGGAGGTAATAAACACCATATATTTT. Residues: CASSQGEVINTIYF.

This chain joins TRBV7-2 and TRBJ2-3; possibly TRBD2 for D (6 bases). The CDR3 loop spans 15 amino acids. Trimming took off 2 bases at V and 1 base at J, with 10 bases between the two ends. Germline V gene sequence: CDR1 SGHTA, CDR2 FQGNSA. In DNA, the CDR3 is TGTGCCAGCAGCTTATTCGGCGGGGGCACAGATACGCAGTATTTT. Residues: CASSLFGGGTDTQYF.

The chain joins TRBV7-9 to TRBJ2-1; possible D gene TRBD2, 5 bases. CDR3 length equals 15 residues. The V and J ends lost 5 bases and 2 bases respectively, with 13 bases between them. Germline V CDR1 and CDR2: SEHNR, FQNEAQ (reference sequence). The CDR3 spells CASSPPAGAYNEQFF. DNA for the CDR3: TGTGCCAGCAGCCCGCCGGCGGGCGCCTACAATGAGCAGTTCTTC.